The subject of this entry is one TCR beta chain. Per the original methods: How many nucleated cells were present was estimated from reference gene primer amplification. TCRdb's copy holds only in-frame clones and misses some; the assay was immunoSEQ multiplex PCR. That table supplies the V and J calls and clone size; D and trimming were determined from the DNA. The sample has about 190,000 clones; 70% to 90% are singletons. The sample belongs to a study of blood T cell repertoires in COVID-19. In the study overall: Sites in the United States, Italy and Spain provided acute and convalescent COVID-19 samples. PBMCs, B-cell-depleted T cells, or T cells were the source of the cDNA or gDNA that made up the material.

The CDR3 runs to 15 residues. Trimming left V 1 base short and J 5 bases short, with 14 bases between. The V gene's germline CDR1 is SGHNT and CDR2 YYREEE (reference sequence). This clonotype originated in an elderly woman with acute or convalescent COVID-19. The chain links TRBV5-4 to TRBJ2-3; tentative D call: TRBD1 (6 bases). The sequencing sample was made of peripheral blood. The CDR3 DNA sequence: TGTGCCAGCAGCTTGTGGGGGCAACCTGGAGATACGCAGTATTTT. It yields the protein CASSLWGQPGDTQYF.